The 27 T cell receptor beta chains below all came from one sample that was sequenced in a study of T cells in localized non-small cell lung cancer. TCRdb keeps only in-frame clones here, not all; method: immunoSEQ multiplex PCR. Among approximately 70,000 clones, 81% were seen once, and the ten largest hold around 4.3%. Sequenced material: PBMCs, taken before any cancer treatment. These receptors were obtained from a man between 35 and 75 years old with stage II lung adenocarcinoma.

The rearrangement uses TRBV9 and TRBJ2-2; TRBD1 matches 7 bases. CDR3 length: 16 residues. V lost 4 bases, J lost 2 bases, and 8 bases stayed unmatched. Germline V gene data show CDR1 as SGDLS and CDR2 as YYNGEE. The CDR3 region has the DNA TGTGCCAGCAGCCCTCCCGGGACAGCAAACACCGGGGAGCTGTTTTTT. Amino acid sequence: CASSPPGTANTGELFF.

V gene TRBV5-1 combines with J gene TRBJ1-1; 7 bases match TRBD1. Germline CDR1 and CDR2: SGHRS and YFSETQ. Losses at the gene ends were 0 bases for V and 4 bases for J; bases not matched to a gene: 3. This CDR3 contains 14 residues. The CDR3 DNA sequence: TGCGCCAGCAGCTTGGTTCCAGGGGGCACTGAAGCTTTCTTT. It codes for CASSLVPGGTEAFF.

The chain combines TRBV18 with TRBJ2-2; 10 nucleotides agree with TRBD1. The CDR3 has 15 residues. Germline assignment: CDR1 KGHSH and CDR2 LQKENI. V was pared by 3 bases and J by 8 bases, with 6 bases of the junction left unmatched. CDR3 sequence reads: CASSPLGTGDGELFF. The CDR3, as DNA: TGTGCCAGCTCACCCCTCGGGACAGGGGATGGGGAGCTGTTTTTT.

This rearrangement joins TRBV7-2 to TRBJ2-7; D is undetermined. Germline CDR1 and CDR2: SGHTA and FQGNSA. This CDR3 is 11 amino acids long. The V end lost 2 bases, the J end lost 6 bases, and 5 bases lay between the germline ends. The CDR3 DNA follows: TGTGCCAGCAGCTTAATTGGCGAGCAGTACTTC. This translates into CASSLIGEQYF.

This rearrangement joins TRBV19 to TRBJ1-4, with 11 bases matching TRBD1. Trimming took 3 bases from V and 6 from J; bases not matched to a gene: 3. The CDR3 runs to 15 residues. Germline-derived CDR1 and CDR2 are LNHDA and SQIVND (reference sequence). The CDR3: CASSIGTGGHEKLFF. CDR3 DNA: TGTGCCAGTAGTATTGGGACAGGGGGGCATGAAAAACTGTTTTTT.

For this clone: The same CDR3 also results from other DNA sequences found in this sample. The chain has TRBV5-1 and TRBJ1-5; D call uncertain. The CDR3 loop spans 13 amino acids. The germline V gene encodes CDR1 SGHRS and CDR2 YFSETQ. V lost 0 bases to trimming and J lost 3 bases, with 4 bases between them. The CDR3 DNA follows: TGCGCCAGCAGCTTGGGGTCCAATCAGCCCCAGCATTTT. This codes for CASSLGSNQPQHF.

The genes are TRBV6-1 and TRBJ2-2; 10 nucleotides line up with TRBD1. The germline V gene encodes CDR1 MNHNS and CDR2 SASEGT. The CDR3 is 16 amino acids. Losses at the gene ends were 4 bases for V and 1 base for J; bases not matched to a gene: 3. The CDR3: CASSAWDRGNTGELFF. As DNA, the CDR3 is TGTGCCAGCAGTGCCTGGGACAGGGGGAACACCGGGGAGCTGTTTTTT.

The chain joins TRBV7-8 to TRBJ1-1; D not resolved. The CDR3 length is 16 residues. Germline V gene data show CDR1 as SGHVS and CDR2 as FQNEAQ. Trimming pared 1 base from V and 1 base from J, leaving 13 bases between. In DNA form, the CDR3 reads TGTGCCAGCAGCTTAGAAGGTACGGCCTCGAACACTGAAGCTTTCTTT. This encodes CASSLEGTASNTEAFF.

The chain has TRBV27 and TRBJ1-2, with D unresolved. CDR1 and CDR2 from the germline V gene are MNHEY and SMNVEV (reference sequence). The CDR3 has 11 amino acids. Trimming left V 6 bases short and J 4 bases short, with 6 bases between. CDR3: CASSRVYGYTF. The CDR3 DNA reads TGTGCCAGCAGCCGGGTCTATGGCTACACCTTC.

This rearrangement joins TRBV27 to TRBJ1-2; TRBD1 matches at 10 bases. Germline CDR1 is MNHEY and CDR2 is SMNVEV (reference sequence). The CDR3 has 15 amino acids. V was clipped by 5 bases and J by 7 bases; unmatched bases: 10. The CDR3 coding sequence is TGTGCCAGCAGTGGGGGGACAGGGGCCTCGGGTGGCTACACCTTC. It is translated as CASSGGTGASGGYTF.

The chain has TRBV30 and TRBJ1-5; D is unresolved. The germline V gene has CDR1 GTSNPN and CDR2 SVGIG (reference sequence). V gave up 1 base and J gave up 6 bases, with 16 bases separating them. CDR3 size: 15 residues. CDR3 nucleotides: TGTGCCTGGAGTGATATCCGGAGGAACCGTCAGCCCCAGCATTTT. This codes for CAWSDIRRNRQPQHF. Full variable domain (rest looked up from reference TRBV30 and TRBJ1-5): SQTIHQWPATLVQPVGSPLSLECTVEGTSNPNLYWYRQAAGRGLQLLFYSVGIGQISSEVPQNLSASRPQDRQFILSSKKLLLSDSGFYLCAWSDIRRNRQPQHFGDGTRLSIL.

The rearrangement uses TRBV6-1 and TRBJ2-5, with TRBD2 identical over 9 bases. CDR1 and CDR2 (germline): MNHNS, SASEGT. This CDR3 spans 15 amino acids. Trimming cost V 7 bases and J 5 bases; bases outside gene matches: 11. The CDR3 reads CASTVAGVAGETQYF. For the CDR3, the DNA is TGTGCCAGCACCGTAGCGGGAGTTGCGGGGGAGACCCAGTACTTC.

This sequence joins TRBV11-2 and TRBJ2-7; no clear D gene. In germline, CDR1 is SGHAT, CDR2 FQNNGV. Trimming shortened V by 2 bases and J by 1 base, and 6 bases separated the two germline ends. The CDR3 runs 13 residues. The CDR3 DNA reads as TGTGCCAGCAGCTTACAATCTTCCTACGAGCAGTACTTC. Translation gives CASSLQSSYEQYF.

V is TRBV7-9 and J is TRBJ1-2, with D perhaps TRBD1 (6 bases). CDR3 length equals 14 residues. Germline V gene lookup returns CDR1 SEHNR and CDR2 FQNEAQ (reference sequence). Between the trimmed V and J ends, which lost 6 bases and 0 bases, there was a span of 11 bases. The CDR3 sequence: CASSPTGANYGYTF. CDR3 DNA: TGTGCCAGCAGTCCGACAGGAGCTAACTATGGCTACACCTTC.

The chain joins TRBV18 to TRBJ2-7; either TRBD1 or TRBD2 may fit D (5 bases each). Trimming pared 3 bases from V and 2 bases from J, leaving 11 bases between. The CDR3 has 14 residues. Per germline, CDR1 KGHSH and CDR2 LQKENI. CDR3 DNA sequence: TGTGCCAGCTCACCCCGGGACCCCCCCTACGAGCAGTACTTC. Its protein product is CASSPRDPPYEQYF.

The chain is built from TRBV5-1 and TRBJ2-5; D is possibly TRBD2 (7 bases). Germline CDR1 and CDR2: SGHRS and YFSETQ. The CDR3 length is 15 residues. V lost 5 bases, J lost 3 bases, and 17 bases lay in between. CDR3 sequence: CASSIRGAGEETQYF. As DNA, the CDR3 is TGCGCCAGCAGTATCCGGGGGGCGGGCGAAGAGACCCAGTACTTC.

The V gene is TRBV6-1, the J gene TRBJ1-2; no clear D gene. The CDR3 sequence is 13 residues long. In germline, CDR1 is MNHNS, CDR2 SASEGT. The V and J ends lost 7 bases and 8 bases respectively, with 17 bases between them. The CDR3 spells CASIPTRAQGYTF. The CDR3 nucleotides read TGTGCCAGCATCCCGACAAGGGCGCAAGGCTACACCTTC.

The gene calls are TRBV7-9 and TRBJ1-1; D uncertain. The CDR3 is made up of 14 amino acids. Trimming cost V 4 bases and J 4 bases, with 13 bases left between them. CDR1 is SEHNR, CDR2 FQNEAQ, per germline (reference sequence). CDR3 nucleotide sequence: TGTGCCAGCAGCTCACAGACAAGCTTCACTGAAGCTTTCTTT. Its protein product is CASSSQTSFTEAFF.

The chain combines TRBV2 with TRBJ1-3; D call uncertain. Per the germline V gene, CDR1 is SNHLY and CDR2 is FYNNEI. This CDR3 is built from 14 residues. Trimming left V 3 bases short and J 2 bases short, with 8 bases between. This CDR3 reads CASSDWGAGNTIYF. For the CDR3, the DNA is TGTGCCAGCAGTGACTGGGGTGCTGGAAACACCATATATTTT.

This clone came up once. The CDR3 DNA reads as TGTGCCAGCAGTCCGGGGACAGTGGTATTTCAGCCCCAGCATTTT. Protein product: CASSPGTVVFQPQHF. V is TRBV27 and J is TRBJ1-5; TRBD1 agrees at 7 bases. The CDR3 runs 15 residues. Germline CDR1 and CDR2: MNHEY and SMNVEV (reference sequence). Trimming took 5 bases from V and 6 from J; bases not matched to a gene: 10.

The genes are TRBV7-9 and TRBJ2-3; 10 bases match TRBD1. The CDR3 is 16 residues long. Losses at the gene ends were 5 bases for V and 3 bases for J; bases not matched to a gene: 8. Germline CDR1 and CDR2: SEHNR and FQNEAQ (reference sequence). The CDR3 region is CASSPRQGASTDTQYF. For the CDR3, the DNA is TGTGCCAGCAGCCCTCGACAGGGGGCTAGTACAGATACGCAGTATTTT.

The gene calls are TRBV19 and TRBJ1-5; the D is unclear. The CDR3 contains 13 residues. V was clipped by 3 bases and J by 7 bases, with 10 bases between them. Germline V lookup: CDR1 LNHDA, CDR2 SQIVND (reference sequence). The CDR3 here is CASSIIGKQPQHF. CDR3 nucleotide sequence: TGTGCCAGTAGTATTATAGGGAAACAGCCCCAGCATTTT.

V gene TRBV28 combines with J gene TRBJ1-3; unclear D gene. Germline V gene lookup returns CDR1 MDHEN and CDR2 SYDVKM. The V and J ends lost 3 bases and 0 bases respectively, with 9 bases between them. The CDR3 consists of 15 residues. CDR3 sequence (DNA): TGTGCCAGCAGTTTGGGCATCAACTCTGGAAACACCATATATTTT. Amino acid sequence: CASSLGINSGNTIYF.

The rearrangement joins TRBV6-5 to TRBJ1-1; D is unresolved. This CDR3 has 13 amino acids. CDR1 MNHEY and CDR2 SVGAGI come from the germline V gene. V was cut by 5 bases and J by 1 base, with 8 bases left in between. The CDR3 spells CASSSGPNTEAFF. In DNA form, the CDR3 reads TGTGCCAGCAGTAGCGGACCGAACACTGAAGCTTTCTTT.

This rearrangement joins TRBV4-3 to TRBJ2-5; D gene ambiguous. Trimming shortened V by 0 bases and J by 3 bases, and 8 bases separated the two germline ends. The CDR3 extends over 14 amino acids. Germline lookup yields CDR1 LGHNA and CDR2 YSLEER. This chain's CDR3 is CASSQDNIEETQYF. CDR3 bases: TGCGCCAGCAGCCAAGATAACATTGAAGAGACCCAGTACTTC.

The rearrangement joins TRBV6-5 to TRBJ2-3; perhaps TRBD2 as D (6 bases). Germline CDR1 reads MNHEY; CDR2 reads SVGAGI. Deletions cut 1 base from V and 2 bases from J, with 10 bases between. CDR3 size: 15 residues. CDR3 coding DNA: TGTGCCAGCAGTTACTACGGCGGGGTCACAGATACGCAGTATTTT. Translating gives CASSYYGGVTDTQYF.

The rearrangement uses TRBV5-4 and TRBJ2-3; TRBD2 might be the D (6 bases). Germline V gives CDR1 SGHNT, CDR2 YYREEE (reference sequence). Trimming left V 5 bases short and J 6 bases short, with 13 bases between. The CDR3 is 13 residues long. The chain's CDR3 is CASSLSGGDTQYF. The CDR3 DNA reads as TGTGCCAGCAGTCTCAGTGGAGGGGATACGCAGTATTTT.